This entry is about one TCR beta chain. This record comes from a study of blood T cell repertoires in COVID-19. Libraries were prepared by immunoSEQ multiplex PCR; TCRdb keeps only in-frame clonotypes and omits some of them. The profile covers hundreds of thousands of clones, with 85% to 90% appearing a single time and under 1.5% taken by the ten largest. The sequence came from a man older than 75 with acute or convalescent COVID-19. Sequenced sample: peripheral blood.

The CDR3 DNA reads as TGTGCCAGCAGCGTAGACACCGGGAGTTCAGGGAATGAGCAGTTCTTC. Its protein product is CASSVDTGSSGNEQFF. V is TRBV9 and J is TRBJ2-1; possible D gene TRBD2, 6 bases. The CDR3 extends over 16 amino acids. Trimming stripped 0 bases from V and 7 bases from J, with 17 bases between. Germline V lookup: CDR1 SGDLS, CDR2 YYNGEE.